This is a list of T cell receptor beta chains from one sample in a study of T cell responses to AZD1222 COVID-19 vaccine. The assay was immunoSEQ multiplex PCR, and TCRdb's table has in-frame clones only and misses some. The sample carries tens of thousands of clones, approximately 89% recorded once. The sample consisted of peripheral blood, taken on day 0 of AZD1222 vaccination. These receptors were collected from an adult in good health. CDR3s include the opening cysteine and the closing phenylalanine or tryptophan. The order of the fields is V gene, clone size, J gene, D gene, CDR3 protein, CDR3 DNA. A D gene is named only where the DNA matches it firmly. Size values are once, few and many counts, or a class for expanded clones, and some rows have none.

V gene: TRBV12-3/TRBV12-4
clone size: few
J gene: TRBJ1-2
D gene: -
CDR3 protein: CASSTGFGGYTF
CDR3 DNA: TGTGCCAGCAGTACAGGTTTCGGGGGCTACACCTTC

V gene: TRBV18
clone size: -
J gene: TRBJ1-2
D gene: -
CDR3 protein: CASSPRESANYGYTF
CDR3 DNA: TGTGCCAGCTCACCGCGCGAGAGCGCTAACTATGGCTACACCTTC

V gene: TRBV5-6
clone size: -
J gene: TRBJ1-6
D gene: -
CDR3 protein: CASSLGPSSYNSPLHF
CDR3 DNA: TGTGCCAGCAGCTTGGGTCCGAGCTCCTATAATTCACCCCTCCACTTT

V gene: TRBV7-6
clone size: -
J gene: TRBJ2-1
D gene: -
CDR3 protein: CASSFQVFGEQFF
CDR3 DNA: TGTGCCAGCAGCTTTCAGGTTTTCGGTGAGCAGTTCTTC

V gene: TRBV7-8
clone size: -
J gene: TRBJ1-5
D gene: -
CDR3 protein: CASSGQGFSNQPQHF
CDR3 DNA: TGTGCCAGCAGCGGCCAGGGTTTTAGCAATCAGCCCCAGCATTTT

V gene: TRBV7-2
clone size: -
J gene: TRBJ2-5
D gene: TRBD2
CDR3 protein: CASSLAARPGGETQYF
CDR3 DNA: TGTGCCAGCAGCTTAGCAGCACGGCCGGGAGGCGAGACCCAGTACTTC

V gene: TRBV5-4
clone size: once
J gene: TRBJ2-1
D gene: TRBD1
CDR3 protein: CASSLGQGAGDYNEQFF
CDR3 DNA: TGTGCCAGCAGCTTGGGACAGGGGGCTGGCGACTACAATGAGCAGTTCTTC

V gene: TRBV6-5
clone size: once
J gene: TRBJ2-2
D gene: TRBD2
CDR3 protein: CASWGGTNTGELFF
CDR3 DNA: TGTGCCAGCTGGGGGGGTACGAACACCGGGGAGCTGTTTTTT

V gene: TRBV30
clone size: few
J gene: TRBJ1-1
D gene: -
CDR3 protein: CAWSRAQPSANTEAFF
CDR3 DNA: TGTGCCTGGAGTAGGGCGCAGCCCTCCGCGAACACTGAAGCTTTCTTT

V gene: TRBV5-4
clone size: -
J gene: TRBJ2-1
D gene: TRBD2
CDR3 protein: CASSEGTSASYNEQFF
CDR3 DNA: TGTGCCAGCAGCGAAGGGACTAGCGCCTCCTACAATGAGCAGTTCTTC

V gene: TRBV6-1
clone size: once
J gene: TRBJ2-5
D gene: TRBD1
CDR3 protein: CASSASRGTNQETQYF
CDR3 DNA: TGTGCCAGCAGTGCCAGCAGGGGGACCAACCAAGAGACCCAGTACTTC

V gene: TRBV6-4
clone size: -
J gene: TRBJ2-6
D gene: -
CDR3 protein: CASSNSGANVLTF
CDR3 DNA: TGTGCCAGCAGTAACTCTGGGGCCAACGTCCTGACTTTC

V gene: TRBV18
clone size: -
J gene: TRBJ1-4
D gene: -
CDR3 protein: CASSPPGESGKLFF
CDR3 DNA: TGTGCCAGCTCACCCCCAGGGGAGAGCGGAAAACTGTTTTTT

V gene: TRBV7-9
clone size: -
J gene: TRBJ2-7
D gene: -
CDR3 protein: CASSLGILYEQYF
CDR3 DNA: TGTGCCAGCAGCCTTGGGATTTTATACGAGCAGTACTTC

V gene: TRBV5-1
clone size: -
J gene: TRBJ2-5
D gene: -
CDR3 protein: CASSRTVNPQETQYF
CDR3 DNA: TGCGCCAGCAGCCGGACAGTTAACCCCCAAGAGACCCAGTACTTC

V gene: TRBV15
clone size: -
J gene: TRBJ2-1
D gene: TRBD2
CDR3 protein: CATSRGVSGGQEREQFF
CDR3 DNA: TGTGCCACCAGCAGAGGGGTGAGCGGGGGACAAGAGCGTGAGCAGTTCTTC

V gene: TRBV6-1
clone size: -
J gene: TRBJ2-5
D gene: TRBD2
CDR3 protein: CASSETGGGTGETQYF
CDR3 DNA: TGTGCCAGCAGTGAAACGGGCGGGGGAACTGGGGAGACCCAGTACTTC

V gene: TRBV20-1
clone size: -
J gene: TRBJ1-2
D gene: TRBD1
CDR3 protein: CSASRGTGWYYGYTF
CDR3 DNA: TGCAGTGCTAGTCGCGGGACAGGGTGGTACTATGGCTACACCTTC

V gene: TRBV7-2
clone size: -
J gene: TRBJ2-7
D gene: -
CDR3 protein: CASSRTVGYEQYF
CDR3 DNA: TGTGCCAGCAGCCGGACAGTAGGCTACGAGCAGTACTTC

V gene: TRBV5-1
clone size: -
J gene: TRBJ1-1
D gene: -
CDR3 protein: CASSLALGSSEAFF
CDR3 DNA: TGCGCCAGCAGCTTGGCGCTAGGGAGTTCTGAAGCTTTCTTT

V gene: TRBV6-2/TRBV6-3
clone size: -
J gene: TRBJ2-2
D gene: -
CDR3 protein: CASSYNRIGTGELFF
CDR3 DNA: TGTGCCAGCAGTTACAACAGAATCGGAACCGGGGAGCTGTTTTTT

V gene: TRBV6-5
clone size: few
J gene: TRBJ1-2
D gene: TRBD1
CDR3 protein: CASSPRQGAGYGYTF
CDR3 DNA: TGTGCCAGCAGCCCCCGACAGGGGGCGGGCTATGGCTACACCTTC

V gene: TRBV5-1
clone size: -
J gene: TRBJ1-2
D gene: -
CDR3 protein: CASSTTAGGGYTF
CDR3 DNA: TGCGCCAGCAGCACGACAGCGGGTGGAGGCTACACCTTC

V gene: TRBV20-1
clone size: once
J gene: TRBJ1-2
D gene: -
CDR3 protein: CSASGAAGANYGYTF
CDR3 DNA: TGCAGTGCTAGTGGGGCTGCAGGGGCTAACTATGGCTACACCTTC

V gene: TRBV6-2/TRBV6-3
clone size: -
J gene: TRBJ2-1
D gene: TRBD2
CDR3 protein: CASSWGAGGNEQFF
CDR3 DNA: TGTGCCAGCAGTTGGGGTGCCGGGGGGAATGAGCAGTTCTTC

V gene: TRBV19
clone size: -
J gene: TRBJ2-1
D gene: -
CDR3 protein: CASSIRGASGYNEQFF
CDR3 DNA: TGTGCCAGTAGTATAAGGGGGGCTAGCGGATACAATGAGCAGTTCTTC

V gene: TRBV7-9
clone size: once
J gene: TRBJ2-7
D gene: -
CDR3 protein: CASSLGSRYEQYF
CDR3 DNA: TGTGCCAGCAGCTTAGGGTCCCGATACGAGCAGTACTTC

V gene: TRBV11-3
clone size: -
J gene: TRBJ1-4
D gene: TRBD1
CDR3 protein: CASSLATGAGEKLFF
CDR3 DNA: TGTGCCAGCAGCTTAGCGACAGGGGCGGGTGAAAAACTGTTTTTT

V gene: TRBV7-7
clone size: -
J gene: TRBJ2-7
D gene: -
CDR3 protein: CASSPGRTYEQYF
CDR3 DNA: TGTGCCAGCAGCCCGGGACGGACCTACGAGCAGTACTTC

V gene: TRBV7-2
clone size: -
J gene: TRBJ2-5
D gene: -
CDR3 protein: CASSLEGSGSPQETQYF
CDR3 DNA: TGTGCCAGCAGCTTAGAGGGGAGCGGGTCCCCACAAGAGACCCAGTACTTC

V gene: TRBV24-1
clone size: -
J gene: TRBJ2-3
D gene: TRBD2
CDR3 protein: CATSPGGRGGTDTQYF
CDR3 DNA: TGTGCCACCAGTCCCGGCGGGCGGGGGGGCACAGATACGCAGTATTTT

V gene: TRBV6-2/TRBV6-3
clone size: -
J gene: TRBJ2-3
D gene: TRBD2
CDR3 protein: CASSSPGSGVSTDTQYF
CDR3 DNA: TGTGCCAGCAGTTCCCCGGGTAGCGGGGTTAGCACAGATACGCAGTATTTT

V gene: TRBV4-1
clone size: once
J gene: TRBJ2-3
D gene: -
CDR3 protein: CASSQEPKTSTDTQYF
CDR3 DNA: TGCGCCAGCAGCCAAGAACCGAAGACTAGCACAGATACGCAGTATTTT

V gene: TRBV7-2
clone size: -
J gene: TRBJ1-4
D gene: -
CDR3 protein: CASSLARALGEKLFF
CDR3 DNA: TGTGCCAGCAGCTTAGCGCGGGCCCTGGGGGAAAAACTGTTTTTT

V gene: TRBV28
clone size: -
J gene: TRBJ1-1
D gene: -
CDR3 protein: CASIPDINTEAFF
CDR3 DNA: TGTGCCAGCATCCCTGACATAAACACTGAAGCTTTCTTT

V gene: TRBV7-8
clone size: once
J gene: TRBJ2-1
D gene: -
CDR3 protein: CASSLDWSNEQFF
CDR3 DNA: TGTGCCAGCAGCTTAGACTGGAGCAATGAGCAGTTCTTC

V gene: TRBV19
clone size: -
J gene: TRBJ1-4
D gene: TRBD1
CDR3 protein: CASSIGGQSNEKLFF
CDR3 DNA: TGTGCCAGTAGTATTGGGGGACAGAGTAATGAAAAACTGTTTTTT

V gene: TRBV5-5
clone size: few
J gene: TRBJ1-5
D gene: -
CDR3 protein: CASSRGTGESKIQPQHF
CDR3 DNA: TGTGCCAGCAGCCGGGGAACGGGGGAGTCTAAGATTCAGCCCCAGCATTTT

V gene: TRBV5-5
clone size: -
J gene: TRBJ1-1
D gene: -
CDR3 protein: CASSRAGLNTEAFF
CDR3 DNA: TGTGCCAGCAGCCGTGCGGGTCTGAACACTGAAGCTTTCTTT

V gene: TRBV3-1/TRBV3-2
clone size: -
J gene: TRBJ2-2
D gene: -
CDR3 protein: CASSPGGGHSVGELFF
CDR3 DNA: TGTGCCAGCAGCCCCGGAGGGGGACACTCGGTGGGGGAGCTGTTTTTT

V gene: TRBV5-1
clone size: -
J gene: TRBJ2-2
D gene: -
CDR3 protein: CASSSTPSTGELFF
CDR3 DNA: TGCGCCAGCAGCTCTACTCCTAGTACCGGGGAGCTGTTTTTT

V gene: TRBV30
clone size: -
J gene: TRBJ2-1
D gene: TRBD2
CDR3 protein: CAWGQITSGIRNEQFF
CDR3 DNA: TGTGCCTGGGGTCAGATTACTAGCGGGATAAGAAATGAGCAGTTCTTC

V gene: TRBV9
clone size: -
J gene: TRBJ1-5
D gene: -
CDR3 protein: CASSVDGSGQPQHF
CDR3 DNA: TGTGCCAGCAGCGTAGACGGCAGCGGTCAGCCCCAGCATTTT

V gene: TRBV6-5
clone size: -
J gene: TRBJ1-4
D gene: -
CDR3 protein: CASRTSWGNEKLFF
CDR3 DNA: TGTGCCAGCAGAACCTCATGGGGGAATGAAAAACTGTTTTTT

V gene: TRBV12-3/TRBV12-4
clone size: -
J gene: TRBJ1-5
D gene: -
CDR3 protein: CASSFTGNQPQHF
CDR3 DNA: TGTGCCAGCAGTTTTACTGGCAATCAGCCCCAGCATTTT

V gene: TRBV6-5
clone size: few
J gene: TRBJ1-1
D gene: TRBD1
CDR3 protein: CASRTGQRLNTEAFF
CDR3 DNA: TGTGCCAGCAGAACGGGACAGAGGCTTAACACTGAAGCTTTCTTT

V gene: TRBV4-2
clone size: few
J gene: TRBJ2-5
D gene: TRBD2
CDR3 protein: CASSQGLAGAAQYF
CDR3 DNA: TGTGCCAGCAGCCAAGGGCTAGCGGGAGCGGCCCAGTACTTC

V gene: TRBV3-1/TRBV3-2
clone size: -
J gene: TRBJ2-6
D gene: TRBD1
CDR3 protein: CASSQVTGVLSGANVLTF
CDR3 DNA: TGTGCCAGCAGCCAAGTGACAGGGGTGCTTTCTGGGGCCAACGTCCTGACTTTC

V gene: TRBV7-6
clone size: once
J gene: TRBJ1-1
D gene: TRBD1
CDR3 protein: CASSSSMGQMNTEAFF
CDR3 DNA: TGTGCCAGCAGCTCAAGTATGGGACAGATGAACACTGAAGCTTTCTTT

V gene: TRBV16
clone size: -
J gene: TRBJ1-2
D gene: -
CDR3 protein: CASSQLGANYGYTF
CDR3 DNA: TGTGCCAGCAGCCAATTAGGGGCTAACTATGGCTACACCTTC

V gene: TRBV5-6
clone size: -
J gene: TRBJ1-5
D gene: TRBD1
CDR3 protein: CASSGGQGTGQPQHF
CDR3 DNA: TGTGCCAGCAGCGGGGGACAGGGGACGGGACAGCCCCAGCATTTT

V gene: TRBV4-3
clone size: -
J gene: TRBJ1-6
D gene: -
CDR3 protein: CASSQDRLYNSPLHF
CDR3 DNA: TGCGCCAGCAGCCAAGATCGCCTCTATAATTCACCCCTCCACTTT